A single sample is the source of the 27 T cell receptor beta chains below, sequenced in a study of T cell clusters in autoimmune cytopenias. Multiplex touch-down PCR amplified TRB using TRB-A and TRB-B pools in one tube. TCRdb reanalyzed the multiplex PCR reads, giving one entry per CDR3 protein sequence and no DNA. The sample table includes about 1,500 distinct CDR3 sequences. Each sample's input was around 270 ng genomic DNA, some 40,000 genome equivalents. The same data also went into a second study, on T cell repertoires in aging, cancer and after chemotherapy.

Sequencing was carried out using peripheral blood. The receptors were sampled from a human donor in good health.

The V call is TRBV4-3, the J call TRBJ2-7. Germline V lookup: CDR1 LGHNA, CDR2 YSLEER. The CDR3 loop spans 13 amino acids. The CDR3 reads CASSQVGKYEQYF.

In terms of frequency, this clonotype is medium-sized. The chain couples TRBV7-9 to TRBJ2-1; TCRdb's assignment of TRBD2 cannot be checked, as there is no DNA. The CDR3 is made up of 16 amino acids. Germline CDR1 is SEHNR and CDR2 is FQNEAQ (reference sequence). The CDR3 protein is CASSPFLAGGPNEQFF.

This clonotype counts as medium-sized by frequency. This chain's CDR3 is CSARDPRGSVLAFF. The J gene is TRBJ1-1, the V gene TRBV20-1; no DNA is available, so the TRBD1 call from TCRdb remains unchecked. In germline, CDR1 is DFQATT, CDR2 SNEGSKA (reference sequence). The length of the CDR3 is 14 residues.

This clonotype registers large by frequency. V is TRBV6-5 and J is TRBJ2-6. The CDR3 is 16 residues long. CDR1 is MNHEY and CDR2 is SVGAGI in the germline V gene. This CDR3 is CASSYGSSSGANVLTF.

This clonotype is called medium-sized based on its frequency. This chain uses TRBV6-2 or TRBV6-3 with TRBJ2-6; absent DNA, TCRdb's TRBD2 call cannot be checked. The germline V gene encodes CDR1 MNHEY and CDR2 SVGEGT. The CDR3 sequence is 16 residues long. CDR3 amino acids: CASSDPRGSGANVLTF.

Frequency places this clonotype as large. The genes are TRBV6-5 and TRBJ2-7; TCRdb names TRBD1, which stays unverified in the absence of DNA. CDR1 MNHEY and CDR2 SVGAGI come from the germline V gene. The CDR3 is 14 residues long. The CDR3 is CASSYGGTEYEQYF.

V and J are TRBV7-3 and TRBJ1-1. Germline CDR1 reads SGHTA; CDR2 reads FQGTGA. CDR3 length equals 13 residues. This CDR3 is CASSLKRNTEAFF.

Its frequency marks this clonotype as large. The chain employs TRBV19 and TRBJ2-3; TCRdb's D call, TRBD1, is unchecked because there is no DNA. Germline CDR1 reads LNHDA; CDR2 reads SQIVND (reference sequence). The CDR3 is made up of 13 amino acids. Here the CDR3 reads CASKKGDTDTQYF.

The chain combines TRBV28 with TRBJ2-1; there is no DNA to check the TCRdb D call of TRBD2. CDR1 and CDR2 (germline): MDHEN, SYDVKM. This CDR3 region has 15 residues. The CDR3 region is CASSFIAGGYNEQFF.

This clonotype is medium-sized (0.01 to 0.1%) by frequency. This sequence joins TRBV12-3 or TRBV12-4 and TRBJ2-2. This CDR3 is 16 amino acids long. CDR3 region: CASSSFWGANTGELFF.

This clonotype counts as medium-sized by frequency. The J gene is TRBJ2-5, the V gene TRBV18; TCRdb indicates TRBD1, and absent DNA this call remains unverified. The CDR3 runs to 14 residues. Germline V lookup: CDR1 KGHSH, CDR2 LQKENI. The CDR3 loop is CASSPTGAGETQYF.

The V gene is TRBV28, the J gene TRBJ1-4. Germline V lookup: CDR1 MDHEN, CDR2 SYDVKM. The length of the CDR3 is 14 residues. The CDR3 here is CASSLSATNEKLFF.

The rearrangement uses TRBV29-1 and TRBJ2-7; as DNA is missing, the TRBD1 call by TCRdb cannot be tested. The CDR3 runs to 13 residues. CDR1 SQVTM and CDR2 ANQGSEA come from the germline V gene. The CDR3 sequence is CSVLRDITHGQYF.

Here the CDR3 reads CASAGGGHTGELFF. The V and J genes are TRBV6-5 and TRBJ2-2; the TRBD1 assignment by TCRdb is unverifiable without DNA. CDR1 and CDR2 (germline): MNHEY, SVGAGI. CDR3 length: 14 residues.

This clonotype counts as medium-sized by frequency. V is TRBV12-3 or TRBV12-4 and J is TRBJ1-2; the D call of TRBD1 rests on TCRdb alone, since no DNA is present to check it. This CDR3 spans 13 amino acids. CDR3: CASSLKGDYGYTF.

By frequency, this clonotype is medium-sized. The chain links TRBV19 to TRBJ1-4; TCRdb designates TRBD1, a call that cannot be tested without DNA. Germline V lookup: CDR1 LNHDA, CDR2 SQIVND (reference sequence). The CDR3 sequence is 15 residues long. The CDR3 loop reads CASSSVGGGNEKLFF.

This clonotype ranks as medium-sized in terms of frequency. The CDR3 loop reads CASSYTQGSYEQYF. The chain combines TRBV5-1 with TRBJ2-7; TCRdb gives TRBD1 as the D gene, but with no DNA this cannot be confirmed. Germline CDR1 reads SGHRS; CDR2 reads YFSETQ. The CDR3 length is 14 residues.

This clonotype counts as medium-sized by frequency. The chain uses TRBV10-3 and TRBJ1-2; absent DNA, TCRdb's TRBD1 call cannot be checked. CDR1 and CDR2 (germline): ENHRY, SYGVKD. The CDR3 consists of 13 residues. The CDR3 loop reads CAIREQGFEGYTF.

This clonotype is identified as medium-sized (0.01 to 0.1%) from frequency. The gene calls are TRBV27 and TRBJ1-6; the TCRdb call, TRBD1, lacks DNA for checking. Germline assignment: CDR1 MNHEY and CDR2 SMNVEV (reference sequence). The CDR3 spans 14 residues. The CDR3 loop reads CASGSGGNNSPLHF.

The rearrangement links TRBV7-6 to TRBJ2-1; TCRdb lists TRBD1, though no DNA is available to test this call. Germline-derived CDR1 and CDR2 are SGHVS and FNYEAQ. The CDR3 totals 14 residues. The CDR3 is CASSYGTGYNEQFF.

This clonotype registers large by frequency. The rearrangement joins TRBV6-5 to TRBJ2-3; as DNA is missing, the TRBD1 call by TCRdb cannot be tested. Per the germline V gene, CDR1 is MNHEY and CDR2 is SVGAGI. The CDR3 extends over 16 amino acids. The CDR3 sequence is CASSYSRQGIADTQYF.

The V call is TRBV14, the J call TRBJ1-6. The CDR3 consists of 14 residues. Germline-derived CDR1 and CDR2 are SGHDN and FVKESK. The CDR3 sequence: CASSQGRTLSPLHF.

Judged by frequency, this clonotype is large. The CDR3 loop reads CAISEPRAGETQYF. V usage is TRBV10-3 and J usage is TRBJ2-5; TCRdb calls TRBD2, which cannot be checked without DNA. The length of the CDR3 is 14 residues. Germline V CDR1 and CDR2: ENHRY, SYGVKD.

Frequency places this clonotype as medium-sized. The rearrangement links TRBV7-9 to TRBJ2-6; TCRdb picks TRBD1, but there is no DNA to check that call. The CDR3 contains 20 residues. Germline assignment: CDR1 SEHNR and CDR2 FQNEAQ (reference sequence). This CDR3 reads CASSPDVGTGRRGGANVLTF.

This clonotype registers medium-sized by frequency. This chain joins TRBV6-1 and TRBJ2-7; checking the TCRdb D call of TRBD1 is not possible without DNA. The germline CDR1 and CDR2 sequences are MNHNS and SASEGT. The CDR3 contains 15 residues. CDR3 protein: CASRHGQGTDYEQYF.

This clonotype registers large by frequency. The rearrangement uses TRBV15 and TRBJ2-1; no DNA is available, so the TRBD2 call from TCRdb remains unchecked. The CDR3 length is 19 residues. Per germline, CDR1 LNHNV and CDR2 YYDKDF (reference sequence). Here the CDR3 reads CATSRGQGASGRAKNEQFF.

The chain joins TRBV7-9 to TRBJ2-7. The germline V gene has CDR1 SEHNR and CDR2 FQNEAQ (reference sequence). This CDR3 spans 15 amino acids. CDR3 sequence reads: CASSHKAASTYEQYF.